This T cell receptor (beta chain) was sequenced during a study of cytomegalovirus exposure and HLA in healthy donors. For the study at large: Earlier sequencing of some 190 million T cells yielded approximately 120 million unique TCR beta sequences. General study points: Researchers left out some V segments, among them TRBV6-2 and TRBV6-3, as indistinguishable. Near-uniform donor sequencing depth was presumed by presence/absence analyses.

V lost 0 bases, J lost 0 bases, and 9 bases lay in between. From germline, CDR1 is LNHDA and CDR2 SQIVND (reference sequence). The length of the CDR3 is 16 residues. Worth noting for this clone: The antigen is unknown.

Nominally healthy donors provided the samples, though records likely missed some immune exposures. Primers included in the PCR were 60 Vbeta and 13 Jbeta primers. Data came from immunoSEQ multiplex PCR; TCRdb stores just in-frame clones and leaves some out. The table includes about 130,000 clones, 80% to 90% detected once. The source material was PBMCs. The gene calls are TRBV19 and TRBJ2-1, with D unclear. The clonotype comes from a man aged 45 to 65 in good health and CMV-seronegative. The DNA for the CDR3 is TGTGCCAGTAGTATAGATGGCAGGTTCTCCTACAATGAGCAGTTCTTC. Translation gives CASSIDGRFSYNEQFF.